The 30 T cell receptor beta chains presented below share a single source sample, sequenced in a study of CD8 T cells in ankylosing spondylitis. Using its own MiXCR run on the 5' RACE reads, TCRdb lists one record per CDR3 protein. Of under 250,000 distinct CDR3 sequences in the sample, over 9.5% are singletons; the top ten hold less than 3%. The specimen sequenced was blood, either unsorted or a sorted T cell fraction (not recorded which). The receptors were gathered from a male donor with ankylosing spondylitis or in good health (not recorded which).

The rearrangement links TRBV27 to TRBJ1-6; TRBD1 matches 9 bases. This CDR3 is built from 15 residues. V shed 2 bases, J shed 7 bases, and the junction held 3 bases outside the gene matches. Germline V lookup: CDR1 MNHEY, CDR2 SMNVEV (reference sequence). CDR3 sequence reads: CASSLTGTGNSPLHF. CDR3 DNA: TGTGCCAGCAGTTTAACCGGGACAGGGAATTCACCCCTCCACTTT.

A few counts support this clonotype. The chain couples TRBV10-3 to TRBJ2-3, with 7 nucleotides matching TRBD2. The junction had 6 bases not matched to a gene; V was cut back by 6 bases and J by 3 bases. CDR3 length equals 14 residues. The germline V gene has CDR1 ENHRY and CDR2 SYGVKD. Here the CDR3 reads CAIRAREVTDTQYF. In DNA, the CDR3 is TGTGCCATCAGGGCCCGGGAGGTAACAGATACGCAGTATTTT.

In its sample, this clonotype was seen many times. The chain is built from TRBV12-3 or TRBV12-4 and TRBJ1-5, with 10 bases matching TRBD1. The CDR3 length is 16 residues. V was clipped by 6 bases and J by 4 bases; unmatched bases: 9. The CDR3 protein is CASSRTGGRPNQPQHF. CDR3 nucleotide sequence: TGTGCCAGCAGCCGGACAGGGGGGAGACCTAATCAGCCCCAGCATTTT.

This clonotype was recorded many times. V and J are TRBV30 and TRBJ2-1, with no clear D. Germline V gives CDR1 GTSNPN, CDR2 SVGIG (reference sequence). The V end lost 2 bases, the J end lost 4 bases, and 21 bases lay between the germline ends. The CDR3 is 17 residues long. Here the CDR3 DNA reads TGTGCCTGGAGTCCCCGGTGGCTACCAACCCTATACAATGAGCAGTTCTTC. Translation: CAWSPRWLPTLYNEQFF.

This clonotype was detected ten times or more. The chain uses TRBV6-5 and TRBJ1-6; D ambiguous. Per the germline V gene, CDR1 is MNHEY and CDR2 is SVGAGI. This CDR3 contains 15 residues. The V end lost 0 bases, the J end lost 10 bases, and 13 bases lay between the germline ends. CDR3 in amino acids: CASSYSLSHESPLHF. Here the CDR3 DNA reads TGTGCCAGCAGTTACTCCCTCAGCCATGAATCACCCCTCCACTTT.

This clonotype was observed at least ten times. The chain uses TRBV2 and TRBJ2-1; 8 bases are a match to TRBD2. Germline assignment: CDR1 SNHLY and CDR2 FYNNEI. CDR3 size: 15 residues. With V trimmed by 2 bases and J by 4 bases, 4 bases remained unmatched. CDR3 DNA: TGTGCCAGCAGTGAAAGAGCGGGAGAGTACAATGAGCAGTTCTTC. This codes for CASSERAGEYNEQFF.

This clonotype was observed many times. The chain joins TRBV7-2 to TRBJ1-2; 12 positions match TRBD1. The CDR3 has 13 amino acids. Germline CDR1 SGHTA, CDR2 FQGNSA. Trimming cost V 11 bases and J 4 bases; bases outside gene matches: 5. The CDR3 region is CAVRDRGLYGYTF. The CDR3 DNA reads as TGTGCCGTCCGGGACAGGGGGCTCTATGGCTACACCTTC.

The chain couples TRBV4-1 to TRBJ2-7; D unresolved. Per germline, CDR1 MGHRA and CDR2 YSYEKL. Trimming cost V 0 bases and J 2 bases, with 14 bases left between them. The CDR3 runs to 16 residues. Here the CDR3 DNA reads TGCGCCAGCAGCCAAGATTCTAGTGGGTCCCCCTACGAGCAGTACTTC. It is translated as CASSQDSSGSPYEQYF.

The sample holds many counts of this clonotype. This chain uses TRBV14 with TRBJ2-5; no clear D. CDR1 SGHDN and CDR2 FVKESK come from the germline V gene. Trimming pared 1 base from V and 5 bases from J, leaving 8 bases between. This CDR3 comprises 13 residues. The CDR3 spells CASSQARWETQYF. The DNA of the CDR3 is TGTGCCAGCAGCCAAGCCCGGTGGGAGACCCAGTACTTC.

At least ten counts were recorded for this clonotype. The V call is TRBV12-3 or TRBV12-4, the J call TRBJ1-2; no firm D call. The CDR3 totals 11 residues. Trimming pared 5 bases from V and 5 bases from J, leaving 6 bases between. The CDR3 nucleotides read TGTGCCAGCAGTATAGGGTATGGCTACACCTTC. It translates to CASSIGYGYTF.

In its sample, this clonotype was seen a few times. The rearrangement uses TRBV20-1 and TRBJ2-2, with 9 positions matching TRBD2. V was clipped by 6 bases and J by 6 bases; unmatched bases: 17. This CDR3 spans 17 amino acids. Germline V lookup: CDR1 DFQATT, CDR2 SNEGSKA (reference sequence). The CDR3 protein is CSARDDYRGRVAGELFF. The CDR3 DNA follows: TGCAGTGCCAGGGACGACTATCGCGGGAGGGTAGCCGGGGAGCTGTTTTTT.

The table lists this clonotype with many counts. The gene calls are TRBV5-1 and TRBJ2-7, with D possibly being TRBD1 or TRBD2 (5 bases each). There are 11 residues in the CDR3. With 2 bases removed from V and 7 bases from J, the gap between germline ends came to 7 bases. Germline CDR1 and CDR2: SGHRS and YFSETQ. The CDR3: CASSFEGEQYF. The CDR3, as DNA: TGCGCCAGCAGCTTTGAGGGGGAGCAGTACTTC.

This clonotype came up a few times. V is TRBV15 and J is TRBJ1-3; 7 bases line up with TRBD1. CDR3 length: 15 amino acids. CDR1 is LNHNV, CDR2 YYDKDF, per germline (reference sequence). V trimming: 3 bases; J trimming: 0 bases; junction bases outside the gene matches: 2. The chain's CDR3 is CATSRDRSSGNTIYF. The CDR3 DNA follows: TGTGCCACCAGCAGGGACAGGAGCTCTGGAAACACCATATATTTT. Drawing the rest from reference TRBV15 and TRBJ1-3, the complete variable domain is DAMVIQNPRYQVTQFGKPVTLSCSQTLNHNVMYWYQQKSSQAPKLLFHYYDKDFNNEADTPDNFQSRRPNTSFCFLDIRSPGLGDTAMYLCATSRDRSSGNTIYFGEGSWLTVV.

The sample holds many counts of this clonotype. This chain links TRBV5-1 with TRBJ1-4, with D possibly being TRBD1 (5 bases). Germline assignment: CDR1 SGHRS and CDR2 YFSETQ. Trimming removed 2 bases at V and 5 bases at J, with 13 bases between. There are 15 residues in the CDR3. CDR3 sequence reads: CASSFGAGPNEKLFF. CDR3 bases: TGCGCCAGCAGCTTTGGGGCAGGCCCAAATGAAAAACTGTTTTTT.

This clonotype came up many times. DNA for the CDR3: TGTGCCTTAGGGACTCCCACGGGCGGCTACACCTTC. Encoded protein: CALGTPTGGYTF. The chain is built from TRBV30 and TRBJ1-2; D possibly corresponds to TRBD1 (5 bases). The CDR3 is 12 residues long. Looked up from germline, CDR1 is GTSNPN and CDR2 is SVGIG (reference sequence). The ends were cut back, 7 bases at V and 8 bases at J, with 17 bases in the middle.

This clonotype has at least ten counts. This chain links TRBV2 with TRBJ1-1; 9 bases line up with TRBD1. This CDR3 is built from 14 residues. Germline V CDR1 and CDR2: SNHLY, FYNNEI. Germline trimming cut 2 bases from V and 9 bases from J; bases unmatched to any gene: 7. The CDR3 loop reads CASSERVGTGQAFF. The CDR3 nucleotides are TGTGCCAGCAGTGAAAGAGTTGGGACAGGGCAAGCTTTCTTT.

The rearrangement joins TRBV10-3 to TRBJ1-5; D uncertain. This CDR3 has 14 amino acids. CDR1 and CDR2 (germline): ENHRY, SYGVKD. Trimming took off 0 bases at V and 6 bases at J, with 9 bases between the two ends. The DNA of the CDR3 is TGTGCCATCAGTGAGTCAGGGAATTCTCAGCCCCAGCATTTT. Protein product: CAISESGNSQPQHF.

This clonotype showed up just a few times. The chain employs TRBV7-9 and TRBJ1-4; the match to TRBD1 covers 7 bases. This CDR3 spans 15 amino acids. With 5 bases clipped from V and 2 bases from J, the junction kept 5 bases outside the gene matches. Germline V CDR1 and CDR2: SEHNR, FQNEAQ (reference sequence). CDR3: CASSPNRGTNEKLFF. The CDR3 DNA reads as TGTGCCAGCAGCCCTAACAGGGGCACTAATGAAAAACTGTTTTTT.

At least ten counts were recorded for this clonotype. This chain links TRBV2 with TRBJ1-6, with a tentative D call TRBD1 (5 bases). Germline lookup yields CDR1 SNHLY and CDR2 FYNNEI. V was pared by 3 bases and J by 1 base, with 10 bases between. The CDR3 is made up of 16 amino acids. The CDR3 DNA sequence: TGTGCCAGCAGTGAGGGGGGTCCGTCCTATAATTCACCCCTCCACTTT. This translates into CASSEGGPSYNSPLHF.

This clonotype was counted ten times or more. The chain is built from TRBV5-1 and TRBJ2-7; D ambiguous. Trimming took off 2 bases at V and 3 bases at J, with 9 bases between the two ends. The CDR3 is 13 residues long. In germline, CDR1 is SGHRS, CDR2 YFSETQ. Written as DNA, the CDR3 is TGCGCCAGCAGCTTTGGGTTGAACTACGAGCAGTACTTC. It translates to CASSFGLNYEQYF.

In its sample, this clonotype was seen a few times. The V gene is TRBV5-1, the J gene TRBJ2-5, with D perhaps given as TRBD1 or TRBD2 (6 bases each). The germline V and J ends were trimmed by 4 bases and 4 bases, with 14 bases remaining between them. The germline CDR1 and CDR2 sequences are SGHRS and YFSETQ. The CDR3 consists of 14 residues. The CDR3 sequence: CASSTGGGTETQYF. The DNA of the CDR3 is TGCGCCAGCAGCACCGGAGGGGGGACAGAGACCCAGTACTTC.

Ten or more counts support this clonotype. This sequence joins TRBV5-1 and TRBJ2-1; possible D gene TRBD2, 6 bases. Germline V gene data show CDR1 as SGHRS and CDR2 as YFSETQ. This CDR3 is 14 amino acids long. V was clipped by 0 bases and J by 7 bases, with 11 bases between them. The chain's CDR3 is CASSLDLSGNEQFF. CDR3 nucleotide sequence: TGCGCCAGCAGCTTGGATCTCAGCGGGAATGAGCAGTTCTTC.

The chain couples TRBV10-3 to TRBJ2-7, with D possibly TRBD2 on 6 matching bases. This CDR3 is built from 16 residues. The germline gives CDR1 ENHRY, CDR2 SYGVKD. Trimming took off 3 bases at V and 3 bases at J, with 18 bases between the two ends. Here the CDR3 reads CAISDLRGEVNYEQYF. The CDR3 region has the DNA TGTGCCATCAGTGATTTGAGAGGGGAGGTAAACTACGAGCAGTACTTC.

This clonotype was counted ten times or more. V and J are TRBV7-8 and TRBJ2-1; 10 nucleotides line up with TRBD2. The CDR3 sequence is 18 residues long. CDR1 SGHVS and CDR2 FQNEAQ come from the germline V gene. V lost 2 bases, J lost 5 bases, and 12 bases stayed unmatched. CDR3 in amino acids: CASSLRLSGGAANNEQFF. Written as DNA, the CDR3 is TGTGCCAGCAGCTTAAGACTAAGCGGGGGGGCCGCGAACAATGAGCAGTTCTTC.

This clonotype was counted ten times or more. This sequence joins TRBV20-1 and TRBJ2-7, with a weak D call TRBD2 (6 bases). Trimming removed 3 bases at V and 4 bases at J, with 13 bases between. CDR3 length: 13 residues. Germline values: CDR1 DFQATT, CDR2 SNEGSKA (reference sequence). Here the CDR3 reads CSARDLRGYEQYF. The DNA for the CDR3 is TGCAGTGCTAGGGACCTCCGGGGGTACGAGCAGTACTTC.

This clonotype was counted many times. The chain employs TRBV20-1 and TRBJ1-4, with D hard to call. With 0 bases removed from V and 12 bases from J, the gap between germline ends came to 14 bases. The CDR3 is 13 amino acids. Germline V gene data show CDR1 as DFQATT and CDR2 as SNEGSKA (reference sequence). CDR3 sequence reads: CSARDQGRTELFF. CDR3 nucleotides: TGCAGTGCTAGAGATCAAGGTCGGACGGAACTGTTTTTT.

This clonotype was seen ten or more times. The rearrangement uses TRBV12-3 or TRBV12-4 and TRBJ2-7, with no clear D. V dropped 7 bases and J dropped 6 bases, with 19 bases sitting between them. This CDR3 comprises 14 residues. CDR3 in amino acids: CASNRPPGVSEQYF. As DNA, the CDR3 is TGTGCCAGCAACCGACCCCCTGGAGTAAGCGAGCAGTACTTC.

This clonotype was observed many times. The chain carries TRBV27 and TRBJ2-5; D unclear. The CDR3 consists of 15 residues. Germline V gives CDR1 MNHEY, CDR2 SMNVEV (reference sequence). V lost 5 bases and J 1 base, leaving 14 bases between the germline ends. The CDR3 DNA reads as TGTGCCAGCAGTCCACAGTACGCGGTCCAAGAGACCCAGTACTTC. Translating it yields CASSPQYAVQETQYF.

This clonotype was observed at least ten times. This chain connects TRBV12-3 or TRBV12-4 to TRBJ1-1; D gene ambiguous. Trimming stripped 4 bases from V and 4 bases from J, with 16 bases between. CDR3 length: 15 amino acids. CDR3 nucleotides: TGTGCCAGCAGTTCCCCGGGTAGAGGGTCCACTGAAGCTTTCTTT. Its protein product is CASSSPGRGSTEAFF.

The table lists this clonotype with many counts. The rearrangement joins TRBV5-1 to TRBJ2-7; D is ambiguous. Germline V gene sequence: CDR1 SGHRS, CDR2 YFSETQ. This CDR3 spans 14 amino acids. Trimming shortened V by 4 bases and J by 1 base, and 12 bases separated the two germline ends. The CDR3 loop is CASSKGADSYEQYF. The CDR3, as DNA: TGCGCCAGCAGCAAGGGCGCGGATTCCTACGAGCAGTACTTC.